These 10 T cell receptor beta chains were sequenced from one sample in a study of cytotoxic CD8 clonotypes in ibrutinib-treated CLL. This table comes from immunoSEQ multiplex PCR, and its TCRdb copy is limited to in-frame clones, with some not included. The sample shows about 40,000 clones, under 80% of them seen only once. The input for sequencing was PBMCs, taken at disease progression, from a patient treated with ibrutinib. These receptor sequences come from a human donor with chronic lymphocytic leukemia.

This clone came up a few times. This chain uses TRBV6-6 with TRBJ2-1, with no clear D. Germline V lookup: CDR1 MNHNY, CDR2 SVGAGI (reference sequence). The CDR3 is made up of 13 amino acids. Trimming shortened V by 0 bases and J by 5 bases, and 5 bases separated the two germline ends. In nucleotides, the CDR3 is TGTGCCAGCAGTTACTCGAAACACAATGAGCAGTTCTTC. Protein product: CASSYSKHNEQFF.

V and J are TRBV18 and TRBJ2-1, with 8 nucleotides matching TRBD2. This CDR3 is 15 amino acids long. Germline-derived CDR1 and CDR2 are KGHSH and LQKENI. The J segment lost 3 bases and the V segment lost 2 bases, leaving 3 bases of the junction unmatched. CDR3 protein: CASSPVLAGYNEQFF. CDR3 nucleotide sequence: TGTGCCAGCTCACCAGTCCTAGCGGGCTACAATGAGCAGTTCTTC.

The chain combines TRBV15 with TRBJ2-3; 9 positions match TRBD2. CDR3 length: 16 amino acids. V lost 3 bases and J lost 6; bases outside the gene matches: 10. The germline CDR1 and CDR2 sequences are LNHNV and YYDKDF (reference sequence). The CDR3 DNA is TGTGCCACCAGCAGGGTGGTAAGCGGGGGGAAGGATACGCAGTATTTT. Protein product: CATSRVVSGGKDTQYF.

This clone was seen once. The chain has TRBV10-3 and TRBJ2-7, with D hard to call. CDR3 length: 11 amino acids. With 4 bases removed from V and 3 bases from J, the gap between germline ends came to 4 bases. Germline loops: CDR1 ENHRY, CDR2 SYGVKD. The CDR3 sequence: CAISGLYEQYF. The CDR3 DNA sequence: TGTGCCATCAGTGGACTCTACGAGCAGTACTTC.

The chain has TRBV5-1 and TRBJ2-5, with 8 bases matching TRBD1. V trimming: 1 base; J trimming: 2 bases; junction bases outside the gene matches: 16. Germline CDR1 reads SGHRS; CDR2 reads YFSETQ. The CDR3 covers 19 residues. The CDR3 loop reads CASSLLDRDGPVTQETQYF. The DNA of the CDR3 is TGCGCCAGCAGCTTGCTGGACAGGGACGGCCCCGTAACTCAAGAGACCCAGTACTTC.

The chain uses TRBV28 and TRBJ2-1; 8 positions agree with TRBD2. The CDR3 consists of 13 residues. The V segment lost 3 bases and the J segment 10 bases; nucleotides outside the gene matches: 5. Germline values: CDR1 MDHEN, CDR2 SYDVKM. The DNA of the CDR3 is TGTGCCAGCAGTTTCTCTAGCGGGCCGGAGCAGTTCTTC. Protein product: CASSFSSGPEQFF. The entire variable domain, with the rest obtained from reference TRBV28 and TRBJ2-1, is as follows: DVKVTQSSRYLVKRTGEKVFLECVQDMDHENMFWYRQDPGLGLRLIYFSYDVKMKEKGDIPEGYSVSREKKERFSLILESASTNQTSMYLCASSFSSGPEQFFGPGTRLTVL.

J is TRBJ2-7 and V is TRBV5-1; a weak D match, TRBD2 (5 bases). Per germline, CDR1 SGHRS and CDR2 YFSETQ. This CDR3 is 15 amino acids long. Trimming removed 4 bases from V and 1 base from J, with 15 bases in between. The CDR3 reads CASSIFFGESYEQYF. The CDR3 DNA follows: TGCGCCAGCAGCATATTTTTCGGGGAGTCCTACGAGCAGTACTTC.

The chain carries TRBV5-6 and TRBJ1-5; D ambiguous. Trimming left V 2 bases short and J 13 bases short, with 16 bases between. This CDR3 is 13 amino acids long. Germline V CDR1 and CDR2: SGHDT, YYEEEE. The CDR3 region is CASSLTRSRAQHF. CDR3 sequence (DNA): TGTGCCAGCAGCTTAACACGATCTCGGGCGCAGCATTTT.

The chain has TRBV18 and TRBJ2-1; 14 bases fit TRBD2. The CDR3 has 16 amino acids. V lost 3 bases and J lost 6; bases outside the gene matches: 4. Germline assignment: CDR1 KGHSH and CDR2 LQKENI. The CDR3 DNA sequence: TGTGCCAGCTCACCGGGGACTAGCGGGAGATTCAATGAGCAGTTCTTC. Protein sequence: CASSPGTSGRFNEQFF.

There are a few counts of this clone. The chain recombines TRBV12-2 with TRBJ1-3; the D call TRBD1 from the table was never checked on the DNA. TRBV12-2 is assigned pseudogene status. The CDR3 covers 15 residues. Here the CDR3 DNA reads TGTGCAAGTCGCTCTTGGGACAGGGCCGGAAACACCATATATTTT. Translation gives CASRSWDRAGNTIYF.